These 31 T cell receptor beta chains were all obtained from the same sample, sequenced in a study of blood T cell repertoires in COVID-19. The repertoire was sequenced with immunoSEQ multiplex PCR; TCRdb's copy has only in-frame clones and lacks some. In the table there are some 110,000 clones, roughly 79% of which are singletons. The source material was peripheral blood. The receptors come from an older woman with acute or convalescent COVID-19.

The chain links TRBV28 to TRBJ2-5, with D possibly being TRBD2 (5 bases). Trimming pared 6 bases from V and 5 bases from J, leaving 10 bases between. There are 12 residues in the CDR3. Germline V CDR1 and CDR2: MDHEN, SYDVKM. The CDR3 protein is CASRPGMETQYF. DNA for the CDR3: TGTGCCAGCAGACCGGGGATGGAGACCCAGTACTTC.

The V call is TRBV19, the J call TRBJ2-1, with D possibly TRBD2 on 5 matching bases. The CDR3 has 14 amino acids. V lost 9 bases, J lost 4 bases, and 16 bases lay in between. CDR1 LNHDA and CDR2 SQIVND come from the germline V gene (reference sequence). CDR3 residues: CASTSNRGYNEQFF. The DNA for the CDR3 is TGTGCCAGCACCTCCAATCGGGGATACAATGAGCAGTTCTTC.

This clone was counted once. The chain combines TRBV13 with TRBJ2-3; D possibly corresponds to TRBD1 (6 bases). Germline V gives CDR1 PRHDT, CDR2 FYEKMQ (reference sequence). The V end lost 5 bases, the J end lost 2 bases, and 29 bases lay between the germline ends. The CDR3 has 20 residues. CDR3 residues: CASSPHHPDPGDKPTDTQYF. The CDR3 nucleotides read TGTGCCAGCAGCCCACACCACCCGGACCCCGGGGACAAACCCACAGATACGCAGTATTTT.

This chain links TRBV5-4 with TRBJ2-1, with D possibly matching TRBD2 (6 bases). The CDR3 extends over 13 amino acids. Germline CDR1 reads SGHNT; CDR2 reads YYREEE (reference sequence). With 1 base removed from V and 7 bases from J, the gap between germline ends came to 9 bases. CDR3 coding DNA: TGTGCCAGCAGCTTGTCTGGGAGGAATGAGCAGTTCTTC. Translating gives CASSLSGRNEQFF. The full variable domain, in which reference TRBV5-4 and TRBJ2-1 provide the parts outside the CDR3, is ETGVTQSPTHLIKTRGQQVTLRCSSQSGHNTVSWYQQALGQGPQFIFQYYREEENGRGNFPPRFSGLQFPNYSSELNVNALELDDSALYLCASSLSGRNEQFFGPGTRLTVL.

The genes are TRBV7-8 and TRBJ2-4; D is unclear. CDR3 length: 15 amino acids. Trimming removed 1 base at V and 0 bases at J, with 7 bases between. The germline gives CDR1 SGHVS, CDR2 FQNEAQ. DNA of the CDR3: TGTGCCAGCAGCTTAGATTGGCTAGCCAAAAACATTCAGTACTTC. Its translation: CASSLDWLAKNIQYF.

This clone showed up just a few times. This chain uses TRBV6-5 with TRBJ2-7, with 8 bases that match TRBD1. The CDR3 runs 15 residues. J lost 0 bases, V lost 6 bases, and 7 bases had no gene match. Germline V gene sequence: CDR1 MNHEY, CDR2 SVGAGI. CDR3 region: CASRRGQESSYEQYF. Here the CDR3 DNA reads TGTGCCAGCAGGAGGGGACAGGAGAGCTCCTACGAGCAGTACTTC.

The chain recombines TRBV19 with TRBJ2-5; D may be TRBD1 (6 bases). V lost 5 bases and J 4 bases, leaving 14 bases between the germline ends. Germline values: CDR1 LNHDA, CDR2 SQIVND (reference sequence). The CDR3 sequence is 14 residues long. CDR3 sequence reads: CASSPRQAGETQYF. The CDR3 bases are TGTGCCAGTAGTCCTCGACAGGCGGGAGAGACCCAGTACTTC.

The gene calls are TRBV19 and TRBJ2-2; 9 bases fit TRBD2. Germline assignment: CDR1 LNHDA and CDR2 SQIVND (reference sequence). The trim removed 3 bases at V and 7 bases at J, leaving 9 bases unmatched. The CDR3 has 16 amino acids. This CDR3 is CASSIGRTSVDGELFF. The DNA for the CDR3 is TGTGCCAGTAGTATTGGCCGGACTAGCGTTGACGGGGAGCTGTTTTTT.

The chain couples TRBV5-1 to TRBJ2-7; D remains ambiguous. V lost 3 bases and J lost 1, with 5 bases in between. CDR3 length: 12 amino acids. Per germline, CDR1 SGHRS and CDR2 YFSETQ. The CDR3, as DNA: TGCGCCAGCAGCTCCCCTTCCTACGAGCAGTACTTC. It yields the protein CASSSPSYEQYF.

The DNA for the CDR3 is TGTGCCAGCAGCTTAGCGGCCGGGGGGGCCCAAGAGACCCAGTACTTC. This sequence encodes CASSLAAGGAQETQYF. The chain uses TRBV7-8 and TRBJ2-5; 8 nucleotides match TRBD2. The CDR3 covers 16 residues. V trimming: 0 bases; J trimming: 1 base; junction bases outside the gene matches: 4. Germline CDR1 reads SGHVS; CDR2 reads FQNEAQ. Complete variable domain (other parts from reference TRBV7-8 and TRBJ2-5): GAGVSQSPRYKVAKRGQDVALRCDPISGHVSLFWYQQALGQGPEFLTYFQNEAQLDKSGLPSDRFFAERPEGSVSTLKIQRTQQEDSAVYLCASSLAAGGAQETQYFGPGTRLLVL.

As DNA, the CDR3 is TGTGCCAGCAGTAACAGGGTTGATACGCAGTATTTT. Encoded protein: CASSNRVDTQYF. The rearrangement joins TRBV12-3 or TRBV12-4 to TRBJ2-3; a weak D match, TRBD1 (6 bases). The CDR3 is made up of 12 amino acids. V was pared by 5 bases and J by 6 bases, with 9 bases between.

This clone appeared a single time. The chain combines TRBV5-5 with TRBJ2-7; tentatively, D is TRBD2 (6 bases). Looked up from germline, CDR1 is SGHKS and CDR2 is YYEKEE (reference sequence). The V gene lost 5 bases and the J gene lost 0 bases, with 12 bases spanning the gap. The length of the CDR3 is 14 residues. This CDR3 is CASRKRDFSYEQYF. The CDR3 DNA sequence: TGTGCCAGCAGAAAGAGGGACTTCTCCTACGAGCAGTACTTC.

The V call is TRBV15, the J call TRBJ1-4; 7 bases fit TRBD1. Germline CDR1 LNHNV, CDR2 YYDKDF (reference sequence). V lost 2 bases to trimming and J lost 6 bases; unmatched junction nucleotides: 6. The CDR3 spans 15 residues. DNA of the CDR3: TGTGCCACCAGCAGACCCACAGGGGTGGATGAAAAACTGTTTTTT. This gives the protein CATSRPTGVDEKLFF. Together with reference TRBV15 and TRBJ1-4, the CDR3 gives the full variable domain: DAMVIQNPRYQVTQFGKPVTLSCSQTLNHNVMYWYQQKSSQAPKLLFHYYDKDFNNEADTPDNFQSRRPNTSFCFLDIRSPGLGDTAMYLCATSRPTGVDEKLFFGSGTQLSVL.

This clone showed up just once. CDR3 bases: TGTGCCAGCAGTCCAGAAAACAATCAGCCCCAGCATTTT. Its protein is CASSPENNQPQHF. This chain joins TRBV6-5 and TRBJ1-5; D not certain. CDR1 MNHEY and CDR2 SVGAGI come from the germline V gene. The CDR3 runs 13 residues. V shed 5 bases and J shed 3 bases, with 8 bases lying between them.

This clone was detected once. V is TRBV12-1 and J is TRBJ2-7; the table's TRBD1 call for D was not verified on the DNA. TRBV12-1 corresponds to a pseudogene. The CDR3 spans 12 residues. The CDR3 here is CAEGAENYEQYF. As DNA, the CDR3 is TGTGCAGAGGGGGCAGAAAACTACGAGCAGTACTTC.

This chain joins TRBV11-2 and TRBJ2-3; maybe TRBD1 (6 bases). The CDR3 runs 19 residues. Germline V CDR1 and CDR2: SGHAT, FQNNGV. Trimming took off 1 base at V and 0 bases at J, with 20 bases between the two ends. This CDR3 is CASSLGSAGDLLSTDTQYF. CDR3 bases: TGTGCCAGCAGCTTAGGATCGGCAGGGGACCTACTCAGCACAGATACGCAGTATTTT.

This clone was found once. The rearrangement joins TRBV5-1 to TRBJ2-7; TRBD2 matches 14 bases. This CDR3 spans 15 amino acids. V dropped 3 bases and J dropped 7; count of bases not matched to a gene: 6. Germline assignment: CDR1 SGHRS and CDR2 YFSETQ. In nucleotides, the CDR3 is TGCGCCAGCAGCTCCGGGACTAGCGGGAGTTATGAGCAGTACTTC. This translates into CASSSGTSGSYEQYF.

Remarks on this clone: The same CDR3 can be traced to other DNA sequences in this sample. The chain has TRBV7-6 and TRBJ2-1, with D possibly matching TRBD1 (6 bases). Germline lookup yields CDR1 SGHVS and CDR2 FNYEAQ. The V gene lost 1 base and the J gene lost 3 bases, with 10 bases spanning the gap. This CDR3 comprises 15 residues. CDR3 protein: CASSLEQGDYNEQFF. The DNA for the CDR3 is TGTGCCAGCAGCTTAGAACAGGGAGACTACAATGAGCAGTTCTTC.

The chain recombines TRBV20-1 with TRBJ1-4; D is unclear. V dropped 1 base and J dropped 11 bases, with 8 bases sitting between them. The CDR3 consists of 11 residues. CDR1 is DFQATT, CDR2 SNEGSKA, per germline (reference sequence). CDR3 protein: CSARVLEKLFF. Written as DNA, the CDR3 is TGCAGTGCTAGAGTCCTTGAGAAACTGTTTTTT.

This clone was recorded a few times. The chain joins TRBV28 to TRBJ2-2, with D tentatively TRBD2 (5 bases). V was trimmed by 3 bases and J by 3 bases, leaving 11 bases between them. Germline CDR1 MDHEN, CDR2 SYDVKM. The CDR3 has 15 residues. The CDR3 loop reads CASSFEASYTGELFF. Written as DNA, the CDR3 is TGTGCCAGCAGTTTTGAGGCTAGCTACACCGGGGAGCTGTTTTTT.

This rearrangement joins TRBV4-1 to TRBJ1-2, with 9 bases identical to TRBD1. The CDR3 contains 17 residues. Per germline, CDR1 MGHRA and CDR2 YSYEKL. J gave up 9 bases and V 1 base, and 15 bases lay outside the gene matches. The DNA for the CDR3 is TGCGCCAGCAGCCAAGTCTCTTCCGGGACAGGGAATCGTAGCTACACCTTC. It is translated as CASSQVSSGTGNRSYTF.

There are a few counts of this clone. The J gene is TRBJ1-3, the V gene TRBV5-6; possible D gene TRBD1, 5 bases. This CDR3 contains 15 residues. Trimming left V 2 bases short and J 0 bases short, with 9 bases between. Germline loops: CDR1 SGHDT, CDR2 YYEEEE. Here the CDR3 reads CASSFRQFSGNTIYF. CDR3 in DNA: TGTGCCAGCAGCTTTCGACAGTTCTCTGGAAACACCATATATTTT.

The gene calls are TRBV2 and TRBJ2-7, with D perhaps TRBD1 (6 bases). CDR1 SNHLY and CDR2 FYNNEI come from the germline V gene. The V end lost 4 bases, the J end lost 5 bases, and 15 bases lay between the germline ends. The CDR3 contains 14 residues. The CDR3 DNA reads as TGTGCCAGCAGTGTGGCGGCAGGGGTGAACGAGCAGTACTTC. This translates into CASSVAAGVNEQYF.

The J gene is TRBJ1-2, the V gene TRBV9, with 9 positions matching TRBD1. The CDR3 runs 14 residues. Unmatched junction bases numbered 8, after V lost 4 bases and J lost 7 bases. The germline gives CDR1 SGDLS, CDR2 YYNGEE. Written as DNA, the CDR3 is TGTGCCAGCAGCCCCAGGACAGGGGTCGGTGGCTACACCTTC. Amino acid sequence: CASSPRTGVGGYTF.

V is TRBV7-6 and J is TRBJ2-3; TRBD2 matches at 10 bases. The CDR3 loop spans 18 amino acids. J gave up 0 bases and V 3 bases, and 9 bases lay outside the gene matches. Germline V gene lookup returns CDR1 SGHVS and CDR2 FNYEAQ. The CDR3 loop is CASSFTSGEFTSTDTQYF. CDR3 nucleotides: TGTGCCAGCAGCTTCACTAGCGGGGAGTTCACTAGCACAGATACGCAGTATTTT.

The rearrangement joins TRBV5-6 to TRBJ2-2, with a tentative D call TRBD2 (7 bases). Trimming removed 5 bases from V and 5 bases from J, with 22 bases in between. This CDR3 region has 17 residues. Germline CDR1 reads SGHDT; CDR2 reads YYEEEE. The DNA of the CDR3 is TGTGCCAGCAGTAGGGGGGGGCGCGGTCAGGGTACCGGGGAGCTGTTTTTT. It yields the protein CASSRGGRGQGTGELFF.

In regard to this clone: The junction departs from the called germline gene at one end, perhaps through a read error. The chain joins TRBV7-7 to TRBJ1-1; D ambiguous. The CDR3 has 13 residues. Germline CDR1 is SSHAT and CDR2 is FNYEAQ (reference sequence). The CDR3 here is CASSLSMNTEAFF. Here the CDR3 DNA reads TGTGCTAGCAGCTTATCCATGAACACTGAAGCTTTCTTT.

J is TRBJ1-4 and V is TRBV30, with a tentative D call TRBD1 (5 bases). V was shortened by 3 bases and J by 5 bases, with 13 bases between the two germline ends. Germline values: CDR1 GTSNPN, CDR2 SVGIG (reference sequence). The CDR3 spans 14 residues. CDR3: CAWSPDIYNEKLFF. The DNA of the CDR3 is TGTGCCTGGAGCCCGGACATATACAATGAAAAACTGTTTTTT.

J is TRBJ2-1 and V is TRBV4-1; D is uncertain. The V gene's germline CDR1 is MGHRA and CDR2 YSYEKL. V was clipped by 1 base and J by 4 bases, with 14 bases between them. This CDR3 is 16 amino acids long. The CDR3 coding sequence is TGCGCCAGCAGCCAAGTCAATCTAGTAGTATACAATGAGCAGTTCTTC. Its translation is CASSQVNLVVYNEQFF.

This clone was recorded once. The J gene is TRBJ1-6, the V gene TRBV14, with 7 nucleotides matching TRBD1. The CDR3 totals 13 residues. Germline CDR1 is SGHDN and CDR2 is FVKESK. V lost 5 bases, J lost 8 bases, and 3 bases stayed unmatched. The CDR3: CASSRQGYSPLHF. The CDR3 DNA is TGTGCCAGCAGCAGACAGGGTTATTCACCCCTCCACTTT.

J is TRBJ1-1 and V is TRBV5-6; 7 nucleotides align to TRBD1. V dropped 4 bases and J dropped 0; count of bases not matched to a gene: 3. Per germline, CDR1 SGHDT and CDR2 YYEEEE. This CDR3 contains 14 residues. CDR3 amino acids: CASSPTGMNTEAFF. As DNA, the CDR3 is TGTGCCAGCAGCCCGACAGGGATGAACACTGAAGCTTTCTTT.